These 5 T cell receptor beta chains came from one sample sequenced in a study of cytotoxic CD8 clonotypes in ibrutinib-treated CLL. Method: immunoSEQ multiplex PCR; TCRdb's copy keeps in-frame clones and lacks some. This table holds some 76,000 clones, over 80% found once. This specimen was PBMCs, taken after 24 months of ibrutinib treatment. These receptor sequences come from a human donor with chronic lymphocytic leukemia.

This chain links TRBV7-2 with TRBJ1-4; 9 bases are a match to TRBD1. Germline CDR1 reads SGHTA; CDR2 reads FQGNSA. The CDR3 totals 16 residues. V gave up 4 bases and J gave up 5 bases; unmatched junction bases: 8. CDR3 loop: CASSSRPGQGNEKLFF. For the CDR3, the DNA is TGTGCCAGCAGCTCCAGGCCTGGACAGGGGAATGAAAAACTGTTTTTT.

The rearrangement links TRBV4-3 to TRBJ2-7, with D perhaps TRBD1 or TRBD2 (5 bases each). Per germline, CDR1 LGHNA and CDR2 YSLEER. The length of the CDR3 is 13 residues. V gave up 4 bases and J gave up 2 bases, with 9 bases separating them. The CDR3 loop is CASSRDPTYEQYF. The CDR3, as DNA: TGCGCCAGCAGCCGGGACCCAACCTACGAGCAGTACTTC.

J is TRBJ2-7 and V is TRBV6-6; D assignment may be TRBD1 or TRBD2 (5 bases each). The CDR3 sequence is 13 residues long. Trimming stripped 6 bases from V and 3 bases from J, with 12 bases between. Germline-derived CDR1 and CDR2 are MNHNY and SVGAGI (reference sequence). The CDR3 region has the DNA TGTGCCAGCAGGCCCGGGACGGACTACGAGCAGTACTTC. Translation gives CASRPGTDYEQYF.

The CDR3 region has the DNA TGTGCCAGCAGCCAGCCTCGGGACAGGGAGGAAAAACTGTTTTTT. Residues: CASSQPRDREEKLFF. The rearrangement links TRBV7-9 to TRBJ1-4; TRBD1 matches 9 bases. CDR3 length: 15 amino acids. Losses at the gene ends were 5 bases for V and 8 bases for J; bases not matched to a gene: 9. Germline V gene sequence: CDR1 SEHNR, CDR2 FQNEAQ (reference sequence).

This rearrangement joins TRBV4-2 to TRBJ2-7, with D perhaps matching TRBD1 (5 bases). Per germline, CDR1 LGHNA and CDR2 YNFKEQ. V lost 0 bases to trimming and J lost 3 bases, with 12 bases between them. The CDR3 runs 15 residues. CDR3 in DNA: TGTGCCAGCAGCCAAGATCTGACAGCTATCTACGAGCAGTACTTC. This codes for CASSQDLTAIYEQYF.